The 28 T cell receptor beta chains in this list originate from one sample, sequenced in a study of cytomegalovirus exposure and HLA in healthy donors. Profiled with immunoSEQ multiplex PCR; TCRdb holds only in-frame clones, not every one. The sample shows about 98,000 clones, roughly 89% of them seen only once. The sample comprised PBMCs. Receptors were obtained from a woman aged 30 to 39 in good health and CMV-seronegative.

The chain carries TRBV19 and TRBJ1-2; possibly TRBD1 for D (6 bases). Trimming cost V 0 bases and J 6 bases, with 11 bases left between them. There are 14 residues in the CDR3. Per the germline V gene, CDR1 is LNHDA and CDR2 is SQIVND (reference sequence). The CDR3 loop reads CASSIDRGDDGYTF. The CDR3 DNA sequence: TGTGCCAGTAGTATAGACAGGGGAGACGATGGCTACACCTTC.

The J gene is TRBJ1-2, the V gene TRBV2; D not certain. CDR1 SNHLY and CDR2 FYNNEI come from the germline V gene. V lost 1 base, J lost 4 bases, and 28 bases lay in between. This CDR3 contains 20 residues. CDR3 region: CASSEEKPTPGEILSYGYTF. The CDR3 coding sequence is TGTGCCAGCAGTGAAGAGAAACCCACACCCGGGGAAATCCTCAGCTATGGCTACACCTTC.

The chain combines TRBV5-1 with TRBJ2-7; 10 nucleotides line up with TRBD1. This CDR3 region has 17 residues. The ends lost 0 bases at V and 3 bases at J; junction bases unmatched: 9. The germline V gene has CDR1 SGHRS and CDR2 YFSETQ. The CDR3 coding sequence is TGCGCCAGCAGCTTGGGCCCGGACGGGACAGGGGTCTACGAGCAGTACTTC. This encodes CASSLGPDGTGVYEQYF. Full variable domain (missing parts from reference TRBV5-1 and TRBJ2-7): KAGVTQTPRYLIKTRGQQVTLSCSPISGHRSVSWYQQTPGQGLQFLFEYFSETQRNKGNFPGRFSGRQFSNSRSEMNVSTLELGDSALYLCASSLGPDGTGVYEQYFGPGTRLTVT.

The V gene is TRBV27, the J gene TRBJ1-3; D remains ambiguous. The germline V gene encodes CDR1 MNHEY and CDR2 SMNVEV (reference sequence). CDR3 length: 15 residues. Trimming cost V 5 bases and J 2 bases, with 13 bases left between them. The CDR3 protein is CASSLRDGAGNTIYF. The CDR3 DNA is TGTGCCAGCAGTCTACGGGATGGGGCTGGAAACACCATATATTTT.

The chain links TRBV5-1 to TRBJ2-1; D is undetermined. Between the trimmed V and J ends, which lost 1 base and 10 bases, there was a span of 18 bases. CDR1 is SGHRS and CDR2 is YFSETQ in the germline V gene. This CDR3 is 15 amino acids long. The CDR3 DNA sequence: TGCGCCAGCAGCTTGAGGCAGGCCCCCTTTGGGGAGCAGTTCTTC. Its translation is CASSLRQAPFGEQFF.

The J gene is TRBJ1-6, the V gene TRBV7-3; the D gene is possibly TRBD1 (6 bases). The germline V gene has CDR1 SGHTA and CDR2 FQGTGA. V lost 5 bases to trimming and J lost 7 bases, with 15 bases between them. CDR3 length: 15 residues. CDR3 region: CASSLVGAPNSPLHF. DNA for the CDR3: TGTGCCAGCAGCCTGGTGGGGGCCCCCAATTCACCCCTCCACTTT.

This clone came up once. This chain connects TRBV10-3 to TRBJ2-2; 7 bases line up with TRBD1. J was trimmed by 7 bases and V by 7 bases; bases with no gene match: 3. The germline CDR1 and CDR2 sequences are ENHRY and SYGVKD. The CDR3 covers 12 residues. The CDR3 DNA is TGTGCCATCAAGAGGGGGCACGGGGAGCTGTTTTTT. Protein product: CAIKRGHGELFF.

The chain uses TRBV10-2 and TRBJ2-1; 12 nucleotides align to TRBD2. Germline assignment: CDR1 WSHSY and CDR2 SAAADI. This CDR3 has 15 residues. V trimming: 6 bases; J trimming: 8 bases; junction bases outside the gene matches: 8. The CDR3 region has the DNA TGCGCCAGCAGGATGACTAGCGGGAGTGTGGATGAGCAGTTCTTC. It encodes CASRMTSGSVDEQFF.

The chain uses TRBV5-4 and TRBJ2-1; TRBD1 matches 10 bases. The junction had 6 bases not matched to a gene; V was cut back by 4 bases and J by 5 bases. CDR3 length: 15 amino acids. Germline-derived CDR1 and CDR2 are SGHNT and YYREEE (reference sequence). The CDR3 region is CASSNGQGDDNEQFF. CDR3 DNA sequence: TGTGCCAGCAGCAACGGACAGGGGGACGACAATGAGCAGTTCTTC.

The V and J genes are TRBV18 and TRBJ2-7, with 11 bases matching TRBD2. J was trimmed by 3 bases and V by 2 bases; bases with no gene match: 6. Germline lookup yields CDR1 KGHSH and CDR2 LQKENI. The CDR3 is 16 residues long. The CDR3 is CASSPVLLAGDYEQYF. In DNA form, the CDR3 reads TGTGCCAGCTCACCAGTCTTACTAGCGGGAGACTACGAGCAGTACTTC.

The chain couples TRBV29-1 to TRBJ2-7; maybe TRBD1 (5 bases). Trimming shortened V by 4 bases and J by 3 bases, and 10 bases separated the two germline ends. Per germline, CDR1 SQVTM and CDR2 ANQGSEA. The CDR3 has 12 residues. This CDR3 reads CSVGTDSYEQYF. In DNA form, the CDR3 reads TGCAGCGTTGGAACCGACAGCTACGAGCAGTACTTC.

There are a few counts of this clone. The rearrangement joins TRBV7-6 to TRBJ2-4; 7 positions agree with TRBD1. This CDR3 contains 15 residues. Germline trimming cut 5 bases from V and 7 bases from J; bases unmatched to any gene: 11. Germline V gives CDR1 SGHVS, CDR2 FNYEAQ. CDR3 sequence: CASSPTGALRNIQYF. In DNA, the CDR3 is TGTGCCAGCAGCCCAACAGGGGCGCTTCGGAACATTCAGTACTTC.

The V gene is TRBV4-1, the J gene TRBJ2-3, with TRBD2 identical over 9 bases. In germline, CDR1 is MGHRA, CDR2 YSYEKL. The CDR3 contains 17 residues. V lost 7 bases to trimming and J lost 3 bases; unmatched junction nucleotides: 14. This chain's CDR3 is CASTAAASGISTDTQYF. Here the CDR3 DNA reads TGCGCCAGCACCGCGGCTGCTAGCGGGATTTCTACAGATACGCAGTATTTT.

This chain joins TRBV27 and TRBJ1-5; 8 nucleotides line up with TRBD1. CDR3 length: 17 residues. V trimming: 6 bases; J trimming: 7 bases; junction bases outside the gene matches: 17. Per germline, CDR1 MNHEY and CDR2 SMNVEV (reference sequence). CDR3 coding DNA: TGTGCCAGCAGCTCACAGGGGGGGCACGTCTATGTGCAGCCCCAGCATTTT. It specifies CASSSQGGHVYVQPQHF.

The chain combines TRBV4-1 with TRBJ2-7; 13 positions agree with TRBD2. The CDR3 totals 15 residues. Germline CDR1 and CDR2: MGHRA and YSYEKL. The V and J ends lost 2 bases and 4 bases, in that order; junction bases with no gene match: 2. This chain's CDR3 is CASSQSLAGGYEQYF. The DNA for the CDR3 is TGCGCCAGCAGCCAATCACTAGCGGGAGGGTACGAGCAGTACTTC.

As concerns this clone: One end of the junction fails to match germline, which may point to a read error. This chain connects TRBV10-3 to TRBJ2-3; tentative D call: TRBD1 (6 bases). The V gene's germline CDR1 is ENHRY and CDR2 SYGVKD. The CDR3 contains 15 residues. Written as DNA, the CDR3 is TGTGCCATCAGCGAGTCACGACAGGACACAGATACGCAGTATTTT. It translates to CAISESRQDTDTQYF.

The chain links TRBV5-1 to TRBJ2-4; no firm D call. This CDR3 has 13 amino acids. Per the germline V gene, CDR1 is SGHRS and CDR2 is YFSETQ. Trimming pared 1 base from V and 5 bases from J, leaving 7 bases between. The CDR3 DNA follows: TGCGCCAGCAGCTTGAACGGAGAAAACATTCAGTACTTC. Translating it yields CASSLNGENIQYF. Full variable domain (outside the CDR3, taken from reference TRBV5-1 and TRBJ2-4): KAGVTQTPRYLIKTRGQQVTLSCSPISGHRSVSWYQQTPGQGLQFLFEYFSETQRNKGNFPGRFSGRQFSNSRSEMNVSTLELGDSALYLCASSLNGENIQYFGAGTRLSVL.

V and J are TRBV7-9 and TRBJ2-7, with D perhaps matching TRBD2 (6 bases). Deletions cut 8 bases from V and 7 bases from J, with 21 bases between. Germline V gene data show CDR1 as SEHNR and CDR2 as FQNEAQ (reference sequence). CDR3 length equals 14 residues. DNA for the CDR3: TGTGCCAGCTCGGCTCCAAACAACCGGGGGGAGCAGTACTTC. It is translated as CASSAPNNRGEQYF. Variable domain in full (rest from reference TRBV7-9 and TRBJ2-7): DTGVSQNPRHKITKRGQNVTFRCDPISEHNRLYWYRQTLGQGPEFLTYFQNEAQLEKSRLLSDRFSAERPKGSFSTLEIQRTEQGDSAMYLCASSAPNNRGEQYFGPGTRLTVT.

V is TRBV7-8 and J is TRBJ2-7; 11 bases match TRBD2. The ends lost 1 base at V and 6 bases at J; junction bases unmatched: 2. CDR1 and CDR2 from the germline V gene are SGHVS and FQNEAQ. The CDR3 runs 14 residues. CDR3 sequence (DNA): TGTGCCAGCAGCTTAGGAACTAGCGGGGGCGAGCAGTACTTC. It translates to CASSLGTSGGEQYF.

The V gene is TRBV7-3, the J gene TRBJ2-3; D perhaps matches TRBD2 (5 bases). Germline V gives CDR1 SGHTA, CDR2 FQGTGA. V was clipped by 8 bases and J by 5 bases, with 14 bases between them. This CDR3 is built from 13 residues. CDR3 sequence (DNA): TGTGCCAGCGCCTTGGCGAGGGAAGATACGCAGTATTTT. Protein sequence: CASALAREDTQYF.

The genes are TRBV4-3 and TRBJ1-2; possible D gene TRBD1, 5 bases. This CDR3 is 13 amino acids long. The germline gives CDR1 LGHNA, CDR2 YSLEER. Trimming pared 1 base from V and 7 bases from J, leaving 10 bases between. For the CDR3, the DNA is TGCGCCAGCAGCCAAGCGGACGGGGGTGGCTACACCTTC. Encoded protein: CASSQADGGGYTF.

This chain joins TRBV29-1 and TRBJ2-5, with D possibly TRBD1 on 5 matching bases. Trimming left V 6 bases short and J 4 bases short, with 18 bases between. CDR3 length: 14 amino acids. The V gene's germline CDR1 is SQVTM and CDR2 ANQGSEA. The CDR3 coding sequence is TGCAGCGTGGACCTCAAGGGGATCCTAGAGACCCAGTACTTC. Amino acids: CSVDLKGILETQYF.

The chain recombines TRBV7-6 with TRBJ2-5, with TRBD1 as a possible D gene (5 bases). CDR3 length: 15 amino acids. Germline-derived CDR1 and CDR2 are SGHVS and FNYEAQ. V lost 0 bases to trimming and J lost 1 base, with 9 bases between them. The CDR3 DNA reads TGTGCCAGCAGCTTAGCGGGGCAGGCCCAAGAGACCCAGTACTTC. As protein: CASSLAGQAQETQYF.

This sequence joins TRBV6-5 and TRBJ2-1, with D tentatively TRBD1 (5 bases). Per germline, CDR1 MNHEY and CDR2 SVGAGI. V dropped 7 bases and J dropped 6 bases, with 16 bases sitting between them. The CDR3 length is 14 residues. CDR3 DNA sequence: TGTGCCAGCACCGCACCTGGGGCTCTCAATGAGCAGTTCTTC. It translates to CASTAPGALNEQFF.

The chain couples TRBV7-2 to TRBJ2-3, with 13 bases matching TRBD2. Looked up from germline, CDR1 is SGHTA and CDR2 is FQGNSA. V shed 6 bases and J 4 bases; nucleotides not matched to a gene: 7. The CDR3 has 16 residues. CDR3 sequence reads: CASRSSTSGGADTQYF. In nucleotides, the CDR3 is TGTGCCAGCAGGTCCTCCACTAGCGGGGGGGCAGATACGCAGTATTTT.

J is TRBJ2-7 and V is TRBV7-2; TRBD2 matches at 7 bases. Unmatched junction bases numbered 9, after V lost 0 bases and J lost 10 bases. The CDR3 totals 14 residues. Germline V gene data show CDR1 as SGHTA and CDR2 as FQGNSA. The CDR3: CASSLAGGNFGQYF. CDR3 nucleotides: TGTGCCAGCAGCTTAGCGGGGGGGAACTTCGGACAGTACTTC.

The V gene is TRBV5-1, the J gene TRBJ1-2; D perhaps matches TRBD1 (5 bases). The CDR3 is 15 residues long. Germline CDR1 reads SGHRS; CDR2 reads YFSETQ. Trimming cost V 4 bases and J 7 bases, with 20 bases left between them. DNA of the CDR3: TGCGCCAGCAGCCCCTCCCCAGGAGGGGAGGGTGGCTACACCTTC. Translation: CASSPSPGGEGGYTF. Drawing the rest from reference TRBV5-1 and TRBJ1-2, the complete variable domain is KAGVTQTPRYLIKTRGQQVTLSCSPISGHRSVSWYQQTPGQGLQFLFEYFSETQRNKGNFPGRFSGRQFSNSRSEMNVSTLELGDSALYLCASSPSPGGEGGYTFGSGTRLTVV.

V is TRBV7-3 and J is TRBJ2-1, with TRBD1 matching 8 bases. Germline CDR1 reads SGHTA; CDR2 reads FQGTGA. V lost 5 bases, J lost 3 bases, and 6 bases stayed unmatched. The CDR3 loop spans 15 amino acids. CDR3 DNA sequence: TGTGCCAGCAGCCGAGGACAGGGCAACTACAATGAGCAGTTCTTC. Protein sequence: CASSRGQGNYNEQFF. Filled out from reference TRBV7-3 and TRBJ2-1, the complete variable domain reads GAGVSQTPSNKVTEKGKYVELRCDPISGHTALYWYRQSLGQGPEFLIYFQGTGAADDSGLPNDRFFAVRPEGSVSTLKIQRTERGDSAVYLCASSRGQGNYNEQFFGPGTRLTVL.